This TCR beta chain was sequenced in a study of tissue T cells after allogeneic stem cell transplantation. Stated time point: mouse harvest day 14 after allogeneic transplant. Each mouse received 10^7 T-cell-depleted marrow cells plus 10^6 splenic CD5+ T cells by tail vein. About this clone: Its antigen is unidentified. Germline and genes here are mouse. Sequencing ends 1 residue short of the CDR3 end; the germline J gene provides the rest.

Method: immunoSEQ multiplex PCR; TCRdb's copy keeps in-frame clones and lacks some. This sample has 1,200 or so clones; 40% to 55% occur once, and the top ten carry roughly 25%. CDR1 is SNHLY, CDR2 FYNGKV, per germline (reference sequence). There are 14 residues in the CDR3. Trimming at V came to 6 bases and at J to 7 bases, leaving 5 bases not matched to a gene. Study-wide findings and caveats: In patients and mice, blood and spleen missed much of tissue repertoire. Few T cell clones were shared across patients, but motif clusters showed tissue-specific shared signatures. Anatomically similar tissues had similar TCR repertoires within each patient.

V and J are TRBV3 and TRBJ1-4, with 10 nucleotides matching TRBD1. The source of this sequence is a female BALB/c mouse given C57BL/6 T cells with graft-versus-host disease after an allogeneic hematopoietic cell transplant. Sequencing input: gut tissue. Incomplete CDR3 DNA: TGTGCCAGCAGTGCGGGACAGGGGATCGAAAGATTATTT. Translated: CASSAGQGIERLF. From start to end, the CDR3 is CASSAGQGIERLFF.